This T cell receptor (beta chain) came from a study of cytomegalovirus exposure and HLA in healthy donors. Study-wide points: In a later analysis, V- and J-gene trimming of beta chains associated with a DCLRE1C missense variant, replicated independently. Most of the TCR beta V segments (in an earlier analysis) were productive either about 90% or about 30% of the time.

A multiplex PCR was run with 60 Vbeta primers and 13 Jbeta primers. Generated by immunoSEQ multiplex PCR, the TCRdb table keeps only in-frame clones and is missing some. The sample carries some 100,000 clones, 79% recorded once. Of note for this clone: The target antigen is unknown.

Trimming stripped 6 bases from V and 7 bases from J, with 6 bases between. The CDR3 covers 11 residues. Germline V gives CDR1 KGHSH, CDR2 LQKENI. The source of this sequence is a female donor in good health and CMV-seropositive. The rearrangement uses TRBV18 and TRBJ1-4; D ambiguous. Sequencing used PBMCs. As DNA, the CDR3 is TGTGCCAGCTCCCCGGGTGAAAAACTGTTTTTT. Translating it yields CASSPGEKLFF.